Below, 26 T cell receptor beta chains from the same sample are listed, as sequenced in a study of shared T cell receptors in the human thymus. The repertoire was sequenced with immunoSEQ multiplex PCR; TCRdb's copy has only in-frame clones and lacks some. The sample contains 550,000 to 800,000 clones, 75% to 90% of which appear only once. This sample was also put to use in a study of human thymus T cells.

The source material was thymocytes. The receptors here all came from a girl younger than two with a congenital heart defect.

This chain joins TRBV28 and TRBJ1-5; no definite D call. CDR3 length equals 19 residues. The germline V gene has CDR1 MDHEN and CDR2 SYDVKM. V shed 5 bases and J shed 3 bases, with 26 bases lying between them. DNA of the CDR3: TGTGCCAGCAGTCCTATGCATAGGTATACGATGGGCCCCAATCAGCCCCAGCATTTT. Translating it yields CASSPMHRYTMGPNQPQHF.

The chain couples TRBV5-6 to TRBJ1-1, with TRBD1 matching 10 bases. The CDR3 covers 19 residues. Germline V gives CDR1 SGHDT, CDR2 YYEEEE. Losses at the gene ends were 3 bases for V and 5 bases for J; bases not matched to a gene: 19. Here the CDR3 DNA reads TGTGCCAGCAGCTGCCACCCGGGACAGGGGATAAGTAGGGGGACTGAAGCTTTCTTT. Amino acids: CASSCHPGQGISRGTEAFF.

This clone was recorded only once. This chain connects TRBV7-9 to TRBJ1-2, with 8 bases identical to TRBD1. The CDR3 length is 18 residues. Losses at the gene ends were 1 base for V and 2 bases for J; bases not matched to a gene: 12. CDR1 is SEHNR and CDR2 is FQNEAQ in the germline V gene (reference sequence). The CDR3 region is CASSLVAAGGGANYGYTF. CDR3 DNA: TGTGCCAGCAGCTTAGTGGCGGCAGGGGGCGGAGCAAACTATGGCTACACCTTC.

This chain links TRBV11-2 with TRBJ2-3; 8 bases agree with TRBD1. This CDR3 is built from 13 residues. With V trimmed by 1 base and J by 11 bases, 5 bases remained unmatched. Germline loops: CDR1 SGHAT, CDR2 FQNNGV. CDR3 nucleotide sequence: TGTGCCAGCAGCTTAGGGACAGGGTTGGAGCAGTATTTT. This sequence encodes CASSLGTGLEQYF.

This sequence joins TRBV7-4 and TRBJ1-1; TRBD1 might be the D (6 bases). Per the germline V gene, CDR1 is SGHVT and CDR2 is SQSDAQ. CDR3 size: 15 residues. Trimming took off 4 bases at V and 0 bases at J, with 12 bases between the two ends. The CDR3: CASSSEGHLNTEAFF. In DNA form, the CDR3 reads TGTGCCAGCAGCTCAGAGGGACACCTGAACACTGAAGCTTTCTTT.

The chain joins TRBV12-5 to TRBJ1-2; D is ambiguous. CDR1 is LGHNT and CDR2 is FRNRAP in the germline V gene. Trimming removed 5 bases at V and 5 bases at J, with 3 bases between. The CDR3 has 10 residues. The CDR3 loop is CASGHYGYTF. In nucleotides, the CDR3 is TGTGCTAGTGGTCATTATGGCTACACCTTC.

This clone is a singleton in its sample. The V call is TRBV6-1, the J call TRBJ2-5, with 7 bases matching TRBD1. Germline V gene lookup returns CDR1 MNHNS and CDR2 SASEGT. The CDR3 contains 14 residues. Trimming at V came to 6 bases and at J to 5 bases, leaving 9 bases not matched to a gene. The CDR3: CASSRQGSWETQYF. In DNA, the CDR3 is TGTGCCAGCAGCCGACAGGGAAGCTGGGAGACCCAGTACTTC.

The chain uses TRBV30 and TRBJ2-5; maybe TRBD2 (6 bases). This CDR3 is 15 amino acids long. From germline, CDR1 is GTSNPN and CDR2 SVGIG (reference sequence). Deletions cut 0 bases from V and 5 bases from J, with 16 bases between. The CDR3 loop is CAWSVRRLGLETQYF. Written as DNA, the CDR3 is TGTGCCTGGAGTGTAAGGAGGCTGGGACTTGAGACCCAGTACTTC.

This rearrangement joins TRBV27 to TRBJ1-1, with TRBD1 as a possible D gene (5 bases). The ends were cut back, 10 bases at V and 11 bases at J, with 32 bases in the middle. The CDR3 runs 16 residues. Germline V gene data show CDR1 as MNHEY and CDR2 as SMNVEV (reference sequence). The CDR3 nucleotides are TGTGCCACCTCCACTTTCATCCGGCAGGGTGTGGATGGGGCTTTCTTT. Its translation is CATSTFIRQGVDGAFF.

This clone was recorded only once. The chain carries TRBV19 and TRBJ1-1; tentative D call: TRBD1 (5 bases). Germline CDR1 is LNHDA and CDR2 is SQIVND (reference sequence). CDR3 length: 13 residues. The V and J ends lost 6 bases and 1 base respectively, with 9 bases between them. CDR3 amino acids: CASSHDRNTEAFF. CDR3 DNA sequence: TGTGCCAGTAGCCACGACAGGAACACTGAAGCTTTCTTT.

The chain couples TRBV5-1 to TRBJ2-1; 10 nucleotides agree with TRBD1. The V and J ends lost 1 base and 5 bases, in that order; junction bases with no gene match: 9. Looked up from germline, CDR1 is SGHRS and CDR2 is YFSETQ. The CDR3 runs 17 residues. DNA for the CDR3: TGCGCCAGCAGCTTGCCCCCCGGGACAGGGGTCAACAATGAGCAGTTCTTC. This gives the protein CASSLPPGTGVNNEQFF.

In this sample, this clone turned up a few times. This sequence joins TRBV29-1 and TRBJ2-3, with D possibly being TRBD2 (5 bases). The CDR3 totals 16 residues. Per the germline V gene, CDR1 is SQVTM and CDR2 is ANQGSEA. Trimming took off 2 bases at V and 2 bases at J, with 17 bases between the two ends. Written as DNA, the CDR3 is TGCAGCGTTGAAATCGGGGTGCGGGCACACACAGATACGCAGTATTTT. Encoded protein: CSVEIGVRAHTDTQYF.

V is TRBV11-3 and J is TRBJ1-1, with D unclear. The CDR3 totals 12 residues. Trimming removed 4 bases at V and 1 base at J, with 4 bases between. CDR1 is SGHNT and CDR2 is YENEEA in the germline V gene. The CDR3 reads CASSSKNTEAFF. The CDR3 region has the DNA TGTGCCAGCAGCTCCAAGAACACTGAAGCTTTCTTT.

This clone has only one observation. The same CDR3 also results from other DNA sequences found in this sample. The chain links TRBV5-6 to TRBJ1-6, with 9 positions matching TRBD1. Germline V gives CDR1 SGHDT, CDR2 YYEEEE. V was pared by 0 bases and J by 13 bases, with 11 bases of the junction left unmatched. The CDR3 covers 16 residues. In DNA form, the CDR3 reads TGTGCCAGCAGCTTGGATACCGGGACAGGGAGTACCCCCCTCCACTTT. Its protein product is CASSLDTGTGSTPLHF. The full variable domain, with the rest looked up from reference TRBV5-6 and TRBJ1-6, is DAGVTQSPTHLIKTRGQQVTLRCSPKSGHDTVSWYQQALGQGPQFIFQYYEEEERQRGNFPDRFSGHQFPNYSSELNVNALLLGDSALYLCASSLDTGTGSTPLHFGNGTRLTVT.

J is TRBJ1-4 and V is TRBV9, with 9 bases aligning to TRBD1. This CDR3 is built from 14 residues. The germline V gene encodes CDR1 SGDLS and CDR2 YYNGEE. Trimming removed 4 bases from V and 8 bases from J; junction bases left unmatched: 6. The CDR3 DNA reads TGTGCCAGCAGCCCGGACAGGGGATTCGAAAAACTGTTTTTT. Its protein product is CASSPDRGFEKLFF.

This rearrangement joins TRBV28 to TRBJ1-2; D ambiguous. Trimming removed 2 bases from V and 0 bases from J, with 7 bases in between. Germline lookup yields CDR1 MDHEN and CDR2 SYDVKM. CDR3 length: 14 amino acids. CDR3 nucleotide sequence: TGTGCCAGCAGTTTACGAGCCCCTAACTATGGCTACACCTTC. Amino acid sequence: CASSLRAPNYGYTF.

This sequence joins TRBV7-3 and TRBJ2-7; D perhaps matches TRBD1 (6 bases). Germline CDR1 reads SGHTA; CDR2 reads FQGTGA. V lost 2 bases and J lost 0, with 11 bases in between. CDR3 length: 15 amino acids. CDR3 DNA: TGTGCCAGCAGCTTACTGGACAGCAGCTCCTACGAGCAGTACTTC. It specifies CASSLLDSSSYEQYF. Filled out from reference TRBV7-3 and TRBJ2-7, the complete variable domain reads GAGVSQTPSNKVTEKGKYVELRCDPISGHTALYWYRQSLGQGPEFLIYFQGTGAADDSGLPNDRFFAVRPEGSVSTLKIQRTERGDSAVYLCASSLLDSSSYEQYFGPGTRLTVT.

This chain joins TRBV18 and TRBJ1-5; D is possibly TRBD1 (6 bases). V was cut by 0 bases and J by 6 bases, with 15 bases left in between. Looked up from germline, CDR1 is KGHSH and CDR2 is LQKENI. The CDR3 spans 16 residues. The CDR3 loop reads CASSPPGYREGQPQHF. The CDR3 nucleotides read TGTGCCAGCTCACCACCGGGCTACAGGGAAGGTCAGCCCCAGCATTTT. Using reference TRBV18 and TRBJ1-5 for the parts outside the CDR3, the full variable domain is NAGVMQNPRHLVRRRGQEARLRCSPMKGHSHVYWYRQLPEEGLKFMVYLQKENIIDESGMPKERFSAEFPKEGPSILRIQQVVRGDSAAYFCASSPPGYREGQPQHFGDGTRLSIL.

This chain links TRBV9 with TRBJ2-2; possible D gene TRBD2, 5 bases. The germline V gene encodes CDR1 SGDLS and CDR2 YYNGEE. V lost 3 bases and J 5 bases, leaving 17 bases between the germline ends. The CDR3 has 16 amino acids. In nucleotides, the CDR3 is TGTGCCAGCAGCGCAGACGCCCCTAGCTATACCGGGGAGCTGTTTTTT. Encoded protein: CASSADAPSYTGELFF.

This chain links TRBV6-5 with TRBJ1-1; TRBD1 agrees at 10 bases. The CDR3 has 15 amino acids. The germline V gene encodes CDR1 MNHEY and CDR2 SVGAGI. The J segment lost 5 bases and the V segment lost 0 bases, leaving 3 bases of the junction unmatched. For the CDR3, the DNA is TGTGCCAGCAGTTACTCGACAGGGGGCGAGACTGAAGCTTTCTTT. This codes for CASSYSTGGETEAFF.

This clone has only a few counts. The rearrangement joins TRBV5-1 to TRBJ2-1, with D perhaps TRBD1 (6 bases). The CDR3 spans 15 residues. V was shortened by 0 bases and J by 2 bases, with 9 bases between the two germline ends. Germline loops: CDR1 SGHRS, CDR2 YFSETQ. CDR3 loop: CASSLEQGPYNEQFF. In DNA, the CDR3 is TGCGCCAGCAGCTTGGAACAGGGCCCCTACAATGAGCAGTTCTTC.

This clone appeared once. The rearrangement uses TRBV20-1 and TRBJ1-2; D uncertain. The length of the CDR3 is 8 residues. Trimming left V 7 bases short and J 6 bases short, with 3 bases between. Germline assignment: CDR1 DFQATT and CDR2 SNEGSKA (reference sequence). In nucleotides, the CDR3 is TGCAGTGGTAATGGCTACACCTTC. Protein product: CSGNGYTF.

The chain employs TRBV7-3 and TRBJ1-1, with D uncertain. This CDR3 is built from 13 residues. V dropped 5 bases and J dropped 6 bases, with 13 bases sitting between them. Germline lookup yields CDR1 SGHTA and CDR2 FQGTGA. CDR3 coding DNA: TGTGCCAGCAGCGACAAAGGGAGGGCTGAAGCTTTCTTT. It is translated as CASSDKGRAEAFF.

The chain couples TRBV10-3 to TRBJ1-3, with D possibly being TRBD1 (5 bases). Germline CDR1 and CDR2: ENHRY and SYGVKD. With 4 bases removed from V and 0 bases from J, the gap between germline ends came to 13 bases. The CDR3 has 16 amino acids. The CDR3 sequence: CAISASGRDSGNTIYF. CDR3 in DNA: TGTGCCATCAGTGCCTCAGGGCGAGACTCTGGAAACACCATATATTTT.

The chain joins TRBV4-1 to TRBJ2-1; weak D call: TRBD2 (6 bases). The CDR3 contains 17 residues. CDR1 is MGHRA and CDR2 is YSYEKL in the germline V gene. The V end lost 2 bases, the J end lost 5 bases, and 19 bases lay between the germline ends. The CDR3 bases are TGCGCCAGCAGCCAACCGCGGAAGCGGGTAAATCACAATGAGCAGTTCTTC. Its protein product is CASSQPRKRVNHNEQFF.

This sequence joins TRBV10-3 and TRBJ1-2; TRBD1 aligns across 8 bases. CDR1 ENHRY and CDR2 SYGVKD come from the germline V gene. The CDR3 consists of 15 residues. Trimming cost V 8 bases and J 4 bases; bases outside gene matches: 12. As DNA, the CDR3 is TGTGCCATCTACGCCGGCGAGACAGGGGCCTATGGCTACACCTTC. Translated: CAIYAGETGAYGYTF.